These 7 T cell receptor beta chains originate from one sample sequenced in a study of T cells in Graves' hyperthyroidism and ophthalmopathy. RNA transcripts gave rise to amplified TCR beta CDR3 regions. First-round RT-PCR of the TCR CDR3 relied on the HTBI primer set. TCRdb passed the multiplex PCR reads through MiXCR, listing each CDR3 protein once. The sample lists around 580,000 distinct CDR3 sequences; 16% were seen once. The sequenced material came from blood. Source of these receptors: a woman younger than 30 with Graves' hyperthyroidism.

As for this clonotype: This sequence is one base from a far larger clone and is likely a read error. The genes are TRBV6-1 and TRBJ2-7; 8 positions match TRBD1. This CDR3 has 13 residues. Germline loops: CDR1 MNHNS, CDR2 SASEGT. CDR3 amino acids: CARSRTGSYEQYF. CDR3 bases: TGTGCCCGCAGTCGGACAGGGAGCTACGAGCAGTACTTC.

V usage is TRBV28 and J usage is TRBJ1-6; D perhaps matches TRBD1 (6 bases). The CDR3 spans 16 residues. With 0 bases removed from V and 8 bases from J, the gap between germline ends came to 14 bases. Germline assignment: CDR1 MDHEN and CDR2 SYDVKM. The CDR3 is CASSLWRGGRHSPLHF. The DNA of the CDR3 is TGTGCCAGCAGTTTATGGCGAGGGGGTAGGCATTCACCCCTCCACTTT.

The rearrangement joins TRBV27 to TRBJ2-7; the D gene is possibly TRBD1 (6 bases). Germline V gene lookup returns CDR1 MNHEY and CDR2 SMNVEV (reference sequence). The V end lost 4 bases, the J end lost 7 bases, and 14 bases lay between the germline ends. The CDR3 has 13 residues. The CDR3 sequence is CASSSNRVVEQYF. The DNA for the CDR3 is TGTGCCAGCAGTTCAAACAGGGTCGTGGAGCAGTACTTC.

The rearrangement links TRBV12-3 or TRBV12-4 to TRBJ1-3; D remains ambiguous. The V end lost 6 bases, the J end lost 0 bases, and 9 bases lay between the germline ends. This CDR3 contains 14 residues. The CDR3 DNA follows: TGTGCCAGCAGCTCCGGGGACTCTGGAAACACCATATATTTT. Its translation: CASSSGDSGNTIYF.

This clonotype was seen repeatedly, ten times or more. The gene calls are TRBV20-1 and TRBJ2-5; 7 bases fit TRBD2. Germline V gene sequence: CDR1 DFQATT, CDR2 SNEGSKA (reference sequence). Trimming cost V 3 bases and J 5 bases; bases outside gene matches: 12. CDR3 length: 15 amino acids. This CDR3 reads CSARKGGSHMETQYF. Here the CDR3 DNA reads TGCAGTGCTAGGAAGGGAGGGTCTCATATGGAGACCCAGTACTTC.

This clonotype was recorded many times. The rearrangement uses TRBV7-8 and TRBJ2-3, with 7 bases matching TRBD1. With V trimmed by 1 base and J by 1 base, 5 bases remained unmatched. The germline V gene encodes CDR1 SGHVS and CDR2 FQNEAQ. The CDR3 loop spans 16 amino acids. CDR3 in amino acids: CASSLGQGIGTDTQYF. The CDR3 nucleotides are TGTGCCAGCAGCTTAGGACAGGGAATAGGCACAGATACGCAGTATTTT.

V gene TRBV10-3 combines with J gene TRBJ1-2; 8 nucleotides match TRBD1. The ends lost 0 bases at V and 4 bases at J; junction bases unmatched: 4. The germline V gene encodes CDR1 ENHRY and CDR2 SYGVKD. CDR3 size: 15 residues. DNA for the CDR3: TGTGCCATCAGTGAGTCGGGGACAGGTCTCTATGGCTACACCTTC. Residues: CAISESGTGLYGYTF.